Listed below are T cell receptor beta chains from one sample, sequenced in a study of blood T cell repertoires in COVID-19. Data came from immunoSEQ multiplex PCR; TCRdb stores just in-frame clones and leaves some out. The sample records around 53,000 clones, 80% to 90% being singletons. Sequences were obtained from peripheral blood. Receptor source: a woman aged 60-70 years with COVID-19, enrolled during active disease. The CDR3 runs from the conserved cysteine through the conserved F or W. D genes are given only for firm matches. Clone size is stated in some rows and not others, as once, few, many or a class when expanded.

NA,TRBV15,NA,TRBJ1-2,TGTGCCACCAGCAGAGAGGGCAGGCAAAAAGGCTATGGCTACACCTTC,CATSREGRQKGYGYTF
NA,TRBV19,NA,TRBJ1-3,TGTGCCAGTAAGATGAGAAACTCTGGAAACACCATATATTTT,CASKMRNSGNTIYF
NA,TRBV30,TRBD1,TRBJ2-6,TGTGCCTGGAGTGAGACAGGGTTCTCTGGGGCCAACGTCCTGACTTTC,CAWSETGFSGANVLTF
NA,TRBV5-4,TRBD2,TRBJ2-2,TGTGCCAGCAGCTTTCCCGGGACTAAGAGGACCGGGGAGCTGTTTTTT,CASSFPGTKRTGELFF
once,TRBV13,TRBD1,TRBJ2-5,TGTGCCAGCAGCTCCTTAGACAGGGGGCGCGGGGAGACCCAGTACTTC,CASSSLDRGRGETQYF
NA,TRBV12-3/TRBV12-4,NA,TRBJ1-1,TGTGCCAGCAGTTTAAAAATCGGGGTGAGAGCTTTCTTT,CASSLKIGVRAFF
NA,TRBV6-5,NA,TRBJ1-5,TGTGCCAGTGGGCTGAATAGCAATCAGCCCCAGCATTTT,CASGLNSNQPQHF
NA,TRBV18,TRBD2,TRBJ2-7,TGTGCCAGCTCACCTCCACTAGCGGGGGGAGTTGAGCTTTGGGGCGTAGAGCAGTACTTC,CASSPPLAGGVELWGVEQYF
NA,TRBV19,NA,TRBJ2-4,TGTGCCAGTAGTATTTCTCCCGGTCAAAACATTCAGTACTTC,CASSISPGQNIQYF
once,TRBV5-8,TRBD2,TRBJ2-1,TGTGCCAGCAGCTTGGGTCTAGCGGTCTACAATGAGCAGTTCTTC,CASSLGLAVYNEQFF
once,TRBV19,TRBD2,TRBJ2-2,TGTGCCAGTAGTACAGGGCGGGGGGACACCGGGGAGCTGTTTTTT,CASSTGRGDTGELFF
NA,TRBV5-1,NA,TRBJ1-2,TGCGCCAGCAGCTTGGGGGGGGGCGGCTACACCTTC,CASSLGGGGYTF
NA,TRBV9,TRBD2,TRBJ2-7,TGTGCCAGCAGCGTAGGGGCTAGCGGGAGGGTCTCCTACGAGCAGTACTTC,CASSVGASGRVSYEQYF
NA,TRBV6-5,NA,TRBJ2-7,TGTGCCAGCAGCGTTGCGGCGTACGAGCAGTACTTC,CASSVAAYEQYF
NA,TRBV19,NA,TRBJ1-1,TGTGCCAGTAGTAATCGCAGGGTCAACACTGAAGCTTTCTTT,CASSNRRVNTEAFF
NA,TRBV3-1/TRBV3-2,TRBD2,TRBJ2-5,TGTGCCAGCAGGTCAACTAGCGGGAGCGTGGAGACCCAGTACTTC,CASRSTSGSVETQYF
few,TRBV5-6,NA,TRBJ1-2,TGTGCCAGCAGCTCCGGACTCCGCGTCACTGGCTACACCTTC,CASSSGLRVTGYTF
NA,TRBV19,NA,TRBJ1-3,TGTGCCAGTAGCCAGGGAAACAGGGCTGGAAACACCATATATTTT,CASSQGNRAGNTIYF
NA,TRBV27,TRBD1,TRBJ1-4,TGTGCCAGCAGTTTAAGCCGACAGGGGTACGAAAAACTGTTTTTT,CASSLSRQGYEKLFF
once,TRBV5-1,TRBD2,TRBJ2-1,TGCGCCAGCAGATTGAGCGGGGGCTCCTACAATGAGCAGTTCTTC,CASRLSGGSYNEQFF
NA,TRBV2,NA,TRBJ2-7,TGTGCCAGCAGTATGAGCTCCTACGAGCAGTACTTC,CASSMSSYEQYF
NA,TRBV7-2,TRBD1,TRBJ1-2,TGTGCCAGCAGCCTCCAGGGGGCCCTCTATGGCTACACCTTC,CASSLQGALYGYTF
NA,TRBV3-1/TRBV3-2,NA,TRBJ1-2,TGTGCCAGCAGCCAAGACCCGTACAGGGCTCGCACCTTC,CASSQDPYRARTF
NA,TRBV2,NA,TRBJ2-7,TGTGCCAGCAGTCGGGAGAGAACCTACGAGCAGTACTTC,CASSRERTYEQYF
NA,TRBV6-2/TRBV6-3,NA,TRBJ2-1,TGTGCCAGCAGTAGGAACAGTCGTTATGAGCAGTTCTTC,CASSRNSRYEQFF
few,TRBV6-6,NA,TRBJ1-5,TGTGCCAGCGGACTAAACAATCAGCCCCAGCATTTT,CASGLNNQPQHF
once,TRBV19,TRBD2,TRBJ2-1,TGTGCCAGTAGCAAGGGACTAGCGGACAATGAGCAGTTCTTC,CASSKGLADNEQFF
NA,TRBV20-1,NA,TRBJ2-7,TGCAGTGCTCTCAGGGACTACGAGCAGTACTTC,CSALRDYEQYF
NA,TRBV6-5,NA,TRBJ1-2,TGTGCCAGCAGCCGGACATCCCGAAGTACATATGGCTACACCTTC,CASSRTSRSTYGYTF
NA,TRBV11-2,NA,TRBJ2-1,TGTGCCAGCAGCCCATTGGGCGGGGAATACAATGAGCAGTTCTTC,CASSPLGGEYNEQFF
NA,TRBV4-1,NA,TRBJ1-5,TGCGCCAGCAGCCAAGCTTCTAGCAATCAGCCCCAGCATTTT,CASSQASSNQPQHF
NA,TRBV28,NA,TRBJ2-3,TGTGCCAGCAGTTTTGTCGGGGAGATGAATACGCAGTATTTT,CASSFVGEMNTQYF
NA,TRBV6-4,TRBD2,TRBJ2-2,TGTGCCAGCAGTGAGACTAGCGGGATTGGCGGGGAGCTGTTTTTT,CASSETSGIGGELFF
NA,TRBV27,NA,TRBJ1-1,TGTGCCAGCCTAATGACGGGAAGGAACACTGAAGCTTTCTTT,CASLMTGRNTEAFF
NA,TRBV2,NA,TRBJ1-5,TGTGCCAGCAGCGGGATAGGTCAGCCCCAGCATTTT,CASSGIGQPQHF
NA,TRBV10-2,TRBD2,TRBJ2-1,TGCGCCAGCAGTGAGTCGCCGGCGGGAGACCTTTTTTGTGAGCAGTTCTTC,CASSESPAGDLFCEQFF
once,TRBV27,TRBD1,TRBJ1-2,TGTGCCAGCAGTAAACAGGGGACTAACTATGGCTACACCTTC,CASSKQGTNYGYTF
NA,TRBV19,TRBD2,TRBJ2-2,TGTGCCAGTAGTAGGGGGGGTGACACCGGGGAGCTGTTTTTT,CASSRGGDTGELFF
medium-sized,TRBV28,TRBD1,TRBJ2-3,TGTGCCAGCAGTGACGGGACAGGGGAAGATACGCAGTATTTT,CASSDGTGEDTQYF
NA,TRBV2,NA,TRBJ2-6,TGTGCCAGCAGCCAAGGAGGGACTGGGGCCAACGTCCTGACTTTC,CASSQGGTGANVLTF
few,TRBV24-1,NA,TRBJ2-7,TGTGCCACCAGTGATTTGGGCACCTCTAGGTACTTC,CATSDLGTSRYF
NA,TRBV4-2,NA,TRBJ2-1,TGTGCCAGCAGCCCCGGACCAGGGCGGAATGAGCAGTTCTTC,CASSPGPGRNEQFF
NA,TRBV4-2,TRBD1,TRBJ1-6,TGTGCCAGCAGCCGGGGAGGGCACAGGGGGAACCTCCGGAGGACCCTCCACTTT,CASSRGGHRGNLRRTLHF
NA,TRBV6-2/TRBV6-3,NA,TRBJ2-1,TGTGCCAGCAGCAACAGGCGCAATGAGCAGTTCTTC,CASSNRRNEQFF
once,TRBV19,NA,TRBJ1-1,TGTGCCAGTAGTAAAGATCCCAGGGCTGCTTTCTTT,CASSKDPRAAFF